This T cell receptor beta chain was sequenced for a study of response to subunit inactivated influenza vaccine (dated by TCRdb to the late 2010s). Some background on the complete study: The study used deep quantitative T cell receptor repertoire profiling to track responses to a trivalent subunit inactivated influenza vaccine. Results and caveats for the whole study, not just this receptor: The authors proposed that each seasonal influenza vaccination may bring in only a limited number of new T cells.

Taken from cysteine to phenylalanine, the CDR3 has 13 residues. Only the CDR3 DNA is retained, 39 bases long and in frame from the first base. CDR1 and CDR2, per the germline V gene, are ENHRY and SYGVKD. V and J are trimmed by 5 bases and 10 bases, and the gene matches miss 8 bases of the junction. Receptor amplification or capture employed RT-PCR. The listed sequencing device is Illumina HiSeq 2500. TCRdb handled the public reads itself, with Q25 trimming in fastp and clone calling in MiXCR, and kept productive beta chains. Under each unique CDR3 protein, matching rows form one entry showing the most common genes and DNA. For this sample the table gives 710,000 or so distinct CDR3 sequences, of which around a sixth were detected only once. Of the sample, more than 9% falls within the top ten clones. This clonotype showed up just a few times. Its antigen is currently not known. Nothing much larger sits one base from this clone, and base qualities are not available.

This receptor was identified in a middle-aged man who received an inactivated influenza vaccine. Donor details come from another sample of the same person, matched by shared clones. The specimen was PBMCs from blood, collected approximately 13 days after vaccination. The chain uses TRBV10-3 and TRBJ2-1; 7 central bases correspond to TRBD2. The CDR3 reads as follows: CAISRNAGDEQFF. The DNA is TGTGCCATCAGTCGGAACGCGGGAGACGAGCAGTTCTTC.